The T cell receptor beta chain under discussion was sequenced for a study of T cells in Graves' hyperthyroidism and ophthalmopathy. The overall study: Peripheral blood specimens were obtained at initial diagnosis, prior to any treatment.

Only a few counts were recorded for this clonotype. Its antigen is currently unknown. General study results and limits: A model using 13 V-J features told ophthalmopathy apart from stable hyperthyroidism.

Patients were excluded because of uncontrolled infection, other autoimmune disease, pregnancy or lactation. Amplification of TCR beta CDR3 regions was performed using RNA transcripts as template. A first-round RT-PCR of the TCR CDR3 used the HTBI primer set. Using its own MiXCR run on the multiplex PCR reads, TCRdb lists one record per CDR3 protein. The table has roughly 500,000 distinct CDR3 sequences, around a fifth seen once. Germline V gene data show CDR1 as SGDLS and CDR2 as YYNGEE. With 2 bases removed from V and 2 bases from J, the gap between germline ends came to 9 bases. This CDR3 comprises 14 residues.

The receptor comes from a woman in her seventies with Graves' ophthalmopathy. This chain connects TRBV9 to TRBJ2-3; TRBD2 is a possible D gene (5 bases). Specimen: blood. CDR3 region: CASSVTRTTDTQYF. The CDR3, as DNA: TGTGCCAGCAGCGTTACTAGGACCACAGATACGCAGTATTTT.